This T cell receptor (beta chain) comes out of a study of blood T cell repertoires in COVID-19. As for the study in general: Samples taken during acute and convalescent COVID-19 were collected in the United States, Italy and Spain.

The method was immunoSEQ multiplex PCR; TCRdb's version includes in-frame clones alone and lacks a portion of them. This sample has hundreds of thousands of clones, with roughly 87% found just once. Trimming pared 1 base from V and 0 bases from J, leaving 16 bases between. This CDR3 is 17 amino acids long. Germline V lookup: CDR1 SGHVS, CDR2 FQNEAQ. This TCR derives from a human donor in a cohort sampled during active COVID-19. Specimen: peripheral blood. The rearrangement joins TRBV7-8 to TRBJ2-7; TRBD2 might be the D (5 bases). The CDR3 DNA reads as TGTGCCAGCAGCTTAGGACGGGCTAGCCGGACCTCCTACGAGCAGTACTTC. Encoded protein: CASSLGRASRTSYEQYF. The whole variable domain, remainder taken from reference TRBV7-8 and TRBJ2-7, is GAGVSQSPRYKVAKRGQDVALRCDPISGHVSLFWYQQALGQGPEFLTYFQNEAQLDKSGLPSDRFFAERPEGSVSTLKIQRTQQEDSAVYLCASSLGRASRTSYEQYFGPGTRLTVT.